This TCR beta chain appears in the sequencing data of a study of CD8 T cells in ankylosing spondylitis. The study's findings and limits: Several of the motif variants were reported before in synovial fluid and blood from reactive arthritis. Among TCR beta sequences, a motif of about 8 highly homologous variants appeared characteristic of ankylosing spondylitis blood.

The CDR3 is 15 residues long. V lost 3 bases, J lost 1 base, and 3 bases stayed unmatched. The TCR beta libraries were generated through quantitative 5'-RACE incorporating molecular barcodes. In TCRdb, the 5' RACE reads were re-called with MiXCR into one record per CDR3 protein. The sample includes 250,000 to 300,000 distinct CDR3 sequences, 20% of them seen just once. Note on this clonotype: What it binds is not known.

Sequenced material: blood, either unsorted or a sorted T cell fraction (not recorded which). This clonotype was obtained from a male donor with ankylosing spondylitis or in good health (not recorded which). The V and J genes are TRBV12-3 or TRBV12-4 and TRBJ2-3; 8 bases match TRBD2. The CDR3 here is CASSFRREGTDTQYF. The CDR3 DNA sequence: TGTGCCAGCAGTTTCAGGCGGGAGGGCACAGATACGCAGTATTTT.